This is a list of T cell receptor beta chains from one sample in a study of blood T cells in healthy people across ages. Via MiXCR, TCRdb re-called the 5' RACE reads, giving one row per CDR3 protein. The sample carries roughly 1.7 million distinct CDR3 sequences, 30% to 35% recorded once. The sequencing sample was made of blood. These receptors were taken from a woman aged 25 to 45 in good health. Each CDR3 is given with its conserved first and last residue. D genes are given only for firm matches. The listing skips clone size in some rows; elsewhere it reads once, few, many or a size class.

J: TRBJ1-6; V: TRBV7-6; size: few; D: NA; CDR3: CASRGEGTPLHF; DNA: TGTGCCAGCAGGGGCGAGGGGACACCCCTCCACTTT
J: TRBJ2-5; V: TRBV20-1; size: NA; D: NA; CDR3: CGALGRLQETQYF; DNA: TGCGGGGCCCTGGGGAGACTACAAGAGACCCAGTACTTC
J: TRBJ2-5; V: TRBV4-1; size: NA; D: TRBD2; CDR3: CASSQGSGGAETQYF; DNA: TGCGCCAGCAGCCAGGGGAGCGGGGGGGCAGAGACCCAGTACTTC
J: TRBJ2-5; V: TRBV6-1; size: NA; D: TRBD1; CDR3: CASSGQGSYKQYF; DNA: TGTGCCAGCAGCGGACAGGGCTCCTACAAGCAGTACTTC
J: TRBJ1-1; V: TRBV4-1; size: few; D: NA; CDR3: CASSQEGGTTEAFF; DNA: TGCGCCAGCAGCCAAGAGGGAGGGACCACTGAAGCTTTCTTT
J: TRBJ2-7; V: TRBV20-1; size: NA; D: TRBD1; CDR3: CSTQKWDRLSSYEQYF; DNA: TGCAGTACCCAAAAGTGGGACAGATTAAGCTCCTACGAGCAGTACTTC
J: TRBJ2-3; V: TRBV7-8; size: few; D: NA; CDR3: CASSLSSRTDTQYF; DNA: TGTGCCAGCAGCTTGTCGAGCCGCACAGATACGCAGTATTTT
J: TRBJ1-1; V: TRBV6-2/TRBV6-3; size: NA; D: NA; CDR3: CASRPIWNTEAFF; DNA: TGTGCCAGCAGGCCCATATGGAACACTGAAGCTTTCTTT
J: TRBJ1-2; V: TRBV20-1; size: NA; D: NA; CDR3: CSASGPWEGYTF; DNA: TGCAGTGCTTCTGGCCCCTGGGAAGGCTACACCTTC
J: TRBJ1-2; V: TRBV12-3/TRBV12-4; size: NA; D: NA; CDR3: CASINRDEGYTF; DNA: TGTGCCAGCATCAATCGGGATGAGGGCTACACCTTC
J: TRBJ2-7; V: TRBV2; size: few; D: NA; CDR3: CASGRQAYEQYF; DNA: TGTGCCAGCGGTCGGCAAGCCTACGAGCAGTACTTC
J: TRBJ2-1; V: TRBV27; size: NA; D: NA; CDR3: CASSFGGAGFNERFF; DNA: TGTGCCAGCAGTTTCGGGGGCGCGGGGTTCAATGAGCGGTTCTTC
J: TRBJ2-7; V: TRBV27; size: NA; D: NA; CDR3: CASSLSRVHSYEQYF; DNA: TGTGCCAGCAGTCTAAGCCGGGTCCACTCCTACGAGCAGTACTTC
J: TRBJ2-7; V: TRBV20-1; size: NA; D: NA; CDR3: CSARDSRGGYEQYF; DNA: TGCAGTGCTAGAGATTCCCGCGGCGGGTACGAGCAGTACTTC
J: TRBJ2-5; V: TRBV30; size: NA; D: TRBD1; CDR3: CAWSRQGGEETQYF; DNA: TGTGCCTGGAGTCGACAGGGGGGAGAAGAGACCCAGTACTTC
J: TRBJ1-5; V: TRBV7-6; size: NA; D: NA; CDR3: CASSLIGGRRGQPQHF; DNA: TGTGCCAGCAGCTTAATCGGCGGTCGTAGGGGTCAGCCCCAGCATTTT
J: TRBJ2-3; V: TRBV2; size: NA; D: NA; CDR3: CASSLANAPTDTQYF; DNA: TGTGCCAGCAGCTTGGCTAATGCGCCCACAGATACGCAGTATTTT
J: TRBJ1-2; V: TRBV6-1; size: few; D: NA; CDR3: CASSERNQNYGYTF; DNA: TGTGCCAGCAGTGAAAGAAACCAGAACTATGGCTACACCTTC
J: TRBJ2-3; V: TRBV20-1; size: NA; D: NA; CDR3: CSAFRPTGSTDTQYF; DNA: TGCAGTGCTTTTCGACCTACAGGGTCCACAGATACGCAGTATTTT
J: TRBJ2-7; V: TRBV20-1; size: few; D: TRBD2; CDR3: CSARVLAGSYEQYF; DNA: TGCAGTGCTAGGGTACTAGCGGGCTCCTACGAGCAGTACTTC
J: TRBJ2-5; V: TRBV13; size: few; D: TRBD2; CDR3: CASSFLAGGPFETQYF; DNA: TGTGCCAGCAGCTTCTTAGCGGGGGGGCCCTTTGAGACCCAGTACTTC
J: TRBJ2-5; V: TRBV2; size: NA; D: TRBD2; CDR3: CASSDILAAQETQYF; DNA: TGTGCCAGCAGTGATATACTAGCGGCTCAAGAGACCCAGTACTTC
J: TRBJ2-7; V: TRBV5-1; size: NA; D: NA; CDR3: CAGSLPTGSSYEQYF; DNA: TGCGCCGGCAGCTTGCCTACAGGTAGCTCCTACGAGCAGTACTTC
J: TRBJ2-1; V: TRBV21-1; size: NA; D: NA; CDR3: CASRKCTDYNEQFF; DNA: TGTGCCAGCAGAAAGTGCACCGACTACAATGAGCAGTTCTTC
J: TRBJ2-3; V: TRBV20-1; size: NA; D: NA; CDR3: CSARGVAGAADTQYF; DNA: TGCAGTGCTAGAGGGGTAGCCGGGGCTGCAGATACGCAGTATTTT
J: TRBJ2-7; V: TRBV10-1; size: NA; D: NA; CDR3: CASSPGAALVYEQYF; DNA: TGCGCCAGCAGCCCGGGGGCAGCGCTGGTCTACGAGCAGTACTTC
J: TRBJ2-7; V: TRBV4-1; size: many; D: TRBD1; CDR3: CASSQARDSRGYEQYF; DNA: TGCGCCAGCAGCCAGGCCAGGGACAGTCGGGGCTACGAGCAGTACTTC
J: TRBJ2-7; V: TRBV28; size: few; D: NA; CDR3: CASSFWTPYEQYF; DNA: TGTGCCAGCAGTTTCTGGACACCCTACGAGCAGTACTTC
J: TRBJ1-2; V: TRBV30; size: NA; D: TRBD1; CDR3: CAWDYRGGGYTF; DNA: TGTGCCTGGGATTACAGGGGAGGAGGCTACACCTTC
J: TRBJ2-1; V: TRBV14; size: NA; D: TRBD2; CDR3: CASSQQKRASGREYNEQFF; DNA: TGTGCCAGCAGCCAGCAAAAGAGGGCTAGCGGGAGGGAATACAATGAGCAGTTCTTC
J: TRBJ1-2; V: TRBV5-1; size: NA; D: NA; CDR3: CASKMAFNYGYTF; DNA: TGCGCCAGCAAAATGGCCTTCAACTATGGCTACACCTTC
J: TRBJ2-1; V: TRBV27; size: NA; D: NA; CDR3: CASSLGAPWNEQFF; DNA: TGTGCCAGCAGTTTGGGGGCCCCCTGGAATGAGCAGTTCTTC
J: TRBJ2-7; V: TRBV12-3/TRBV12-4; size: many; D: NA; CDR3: CASSLRSVYEQYF; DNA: TGTGCCAGCAGTTTACGGTCGGTCTACGAGCAGTACTTC
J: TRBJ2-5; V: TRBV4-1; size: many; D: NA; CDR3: CASSWGSGETQYF; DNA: TGCGCCAGCAGCTGGGGGTCGGGAGAGACCCAGTACTTC
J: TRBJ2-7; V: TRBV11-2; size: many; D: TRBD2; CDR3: CASSNSGSYEQYF; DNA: TGTGCCAGCAGCAATAGCGGGAGCTACGAGCAGTACTTC
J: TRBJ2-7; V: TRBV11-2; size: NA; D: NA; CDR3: CASSPSGLHEQYF; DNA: TGTGCCAGCAGCCCGAGTGGGCTCCACGAGCAGTACTTC
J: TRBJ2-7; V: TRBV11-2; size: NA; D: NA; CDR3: CASSLWDTLYEQYF; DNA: TGTGCCAGCAGCTTATGGGATACACTTTACGAGCAGTACTTC
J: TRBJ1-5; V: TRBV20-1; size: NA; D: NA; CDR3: CSASKRYSNQPQHF; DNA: TGCAGTGCTAGTAAAAGGTATAGCAATCAGCCCCAGCATTTT
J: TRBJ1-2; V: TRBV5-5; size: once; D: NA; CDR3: CASSLGPRTDGYTF; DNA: TGTGCCAGCAGCTTGGGGCCCCGGACGGATGGCTACACCTTC
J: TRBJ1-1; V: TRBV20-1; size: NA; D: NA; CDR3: CSARGLTIGPTEAFF; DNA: TGCAGTGCTAGAGGTTTAACGATTGGCCCCACTGAAGCTTTCTTT
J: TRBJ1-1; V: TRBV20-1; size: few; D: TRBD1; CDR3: CSARRQGGLNTEAFF; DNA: TGCAGTGCTAGAAGACAGGGAGGGTTGAACACTGAAGCTTTCTTT
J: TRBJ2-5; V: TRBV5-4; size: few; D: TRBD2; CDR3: CASSLVAGGPGLETQYF; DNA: TGTGCCAGCAGCTTGGTAGCGGGAGGGCCGGGGCTAGAGACCCAGTACTTC
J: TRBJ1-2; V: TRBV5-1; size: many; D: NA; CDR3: CASRPGQQDGYTF; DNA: TGCGCCAGCAGGCCAGGGCAACAGGATGGCTACACCTTC
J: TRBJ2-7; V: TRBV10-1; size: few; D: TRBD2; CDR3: CASSDSGRAYEQYF; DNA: TGCGCCAGCAGTGATAGCGGGAGGGCCTACGAGCAGTACTTC
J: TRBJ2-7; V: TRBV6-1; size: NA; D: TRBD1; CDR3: CASWSGGTGISYEQYF; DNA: TGTGCCAGTTGGAGTGGCGGGACAGGGATCTCCTACGAGCAGTACTTC
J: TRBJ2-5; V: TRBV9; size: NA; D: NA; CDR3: CASNSGFGGETQYF; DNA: TGTGCCAGTAACTCAGGGTTCGGAGGAGAGACCCAGTACTTC
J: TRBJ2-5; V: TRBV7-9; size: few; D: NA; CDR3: CASSSPVKGRETQYF; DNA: TGTGCCAGCAGCTCACCCGTGAAGGGTCGCGAGACCCAGTACTTC
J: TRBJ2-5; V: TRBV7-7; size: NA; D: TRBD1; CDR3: CASSEGQASETQYF; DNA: TGTGCCAGCAGCGAGGGACAGGCGTCTGAGACCCAGTACTTC
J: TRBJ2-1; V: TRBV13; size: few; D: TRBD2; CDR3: CASSSPSGKIYNEQFF; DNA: TGTGCCAGCAGCTCTCCGAGCGGGAAGATCTACAATGAGCAGTTCTTC
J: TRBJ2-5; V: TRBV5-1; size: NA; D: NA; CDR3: CASSIHETQYF; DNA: TGCGCCAGCTCTATCCACGAGACCCAGTACTTC
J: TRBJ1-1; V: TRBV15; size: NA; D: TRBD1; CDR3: CATSRDPGGNTEAFF; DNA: TGTGCCACCAGCAGAGATCCAGGGGGTAACACTGAAGCTTTCTTT
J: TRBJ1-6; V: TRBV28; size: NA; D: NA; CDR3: CASRPGLYNSPLHF; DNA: TGTGCCAGCAGACCCGGGCTCTATAATTCACCCCTCCACTTT
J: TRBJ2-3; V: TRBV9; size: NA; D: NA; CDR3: CASSGSPKLLPTDTQYF; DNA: TGTGCCAGCAGCGGCTCCCCGAAGTTACTCCCCACAGATACGCAGTATTTT
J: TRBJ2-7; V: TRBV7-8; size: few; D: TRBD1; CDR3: CASSLAARGLSQYF; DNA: TGTGCCAGCAGCTTAGCGGCCAGGGGGCTGAGCCAGTACTTC
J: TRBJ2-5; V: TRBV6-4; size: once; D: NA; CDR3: CAGRSKYF; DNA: TGTGCCGGCAGGAGCAAGTACTTC
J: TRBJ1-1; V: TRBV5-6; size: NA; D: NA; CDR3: CASSTGQLNTVAFF; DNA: TGTGCCAGCAGCACAGGACAGCTGAACACTGTAGCTTTCTTT
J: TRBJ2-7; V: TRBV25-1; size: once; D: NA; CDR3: CASRDVAYEQYF; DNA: TGTGCCAGCAGGGACGTCGCCTACGAGCAGTACTTC
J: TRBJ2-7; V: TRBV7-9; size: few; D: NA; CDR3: CASSYVEGEQYF; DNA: TGTGCCAGCAGCTATGTTGAGGGCGAGCAGTACTTC
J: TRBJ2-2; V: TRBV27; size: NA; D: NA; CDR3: CASLSIAVGELFF; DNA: TGTGCCAGCCTGTCGATAGCGGTCGGGGAGCTGTTTTTT
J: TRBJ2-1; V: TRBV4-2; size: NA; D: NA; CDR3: CASSPLRSNEQFF; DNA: TGTGCCAGCAGCCCCCTCAGAAGTAATGAGCAGTTCTTC